According to its frequency, the clone carrying this T cell receptor beta chain is medium-sized. The antigen remains undetermined. Germline V gives CDR1 KGHSH, CDR2 LQKENI. The CDR3 length is 15 residues. This entry comes from a study of T cell clusters in autoimmune cytopenias. Each sample's input was roughly 270 ng genomic DNA, some 40,000 genome equivalents. Whole-study results and caveats: TRB repertoire shifts in secondary cytopenia and chronic lymphocytic leukemia mostly reflected lymphoma, not autoimmunity. Primary autoimmune cytopenia patients appeared to lack physiological T cell clusters present in healthy donors. The cluster-lack signature was not seen for secondary cytopenia versus chronic lymphocytic leukemia. The T cell clusters were defined only in silico, without experimental functional validation.

TRB rearrangements were amplified by touch-down multiplex PCR with mixed TRB-A/B primers. TCRdb reprocessed the multiplex PCR reads; each CDR3 protein has one entry and no DNA is given. The listing records some 2,200 distinct CDR3 sequences. The J gene is TRBJ2-7, the V gene TRBV18; with no DNA, the TCRdb D assignment of TRBD1 cannot be verified. This sequence originates from a human donor with an autoimmune cytopenia or autoimmune hepatitis (not recorded which). Sequenced input: peripheral blood. The CDR3 here is CASSPVGALSYEQYF.